Listed here is a single TCR beta chain. The repertoire was sequenced with immunoSEQ multiplex PCR; TCRdb's copy has only in-frame clones and lacks some. The sample yields about 40,000 clones, around 94% seen once. This sample stems from a study of T cell changes during pregnancy in multiple sclerosis. The CDR3 is 15 residues long. V lost 5 bases and J lost 6; bases outside the gene matches: 10. Germline V gene data show CDR1 as LNHDA and CDR2 as SQIVND (reference sequence). The sequence derives from a female donor with multiple sclerosis, enrolled in a pregnancy study. The rearrangement joins TRBV19 to TRBJ1-1; 9 nucleotides agree with TRBD1. Sequencing used peripheral blood, obtained in the third trimester of pregnancy. Here the CDR3 DNA reads TGTGCCAGTAGTCTTACGGGACAGGGCAGACCTGAAGCTTTCTTT. As protein: CASSLTGQGRPEAFF.